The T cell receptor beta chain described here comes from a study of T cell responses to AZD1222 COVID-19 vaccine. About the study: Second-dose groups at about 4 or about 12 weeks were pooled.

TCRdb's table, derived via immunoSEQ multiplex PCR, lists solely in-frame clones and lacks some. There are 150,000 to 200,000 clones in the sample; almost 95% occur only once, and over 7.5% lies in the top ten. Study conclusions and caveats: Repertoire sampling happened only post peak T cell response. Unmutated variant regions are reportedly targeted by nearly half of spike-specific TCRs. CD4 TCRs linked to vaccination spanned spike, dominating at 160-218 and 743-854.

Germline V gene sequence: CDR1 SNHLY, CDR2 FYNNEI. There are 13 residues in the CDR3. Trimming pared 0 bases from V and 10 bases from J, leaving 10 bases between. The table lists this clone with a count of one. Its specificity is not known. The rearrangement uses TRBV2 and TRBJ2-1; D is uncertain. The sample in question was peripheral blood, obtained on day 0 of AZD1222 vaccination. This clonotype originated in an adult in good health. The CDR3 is CASSEAMVEEQFF. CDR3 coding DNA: TGTGCCAGCAGTGAAGCGATGGTGGAGGAGCAGTTCTTC.